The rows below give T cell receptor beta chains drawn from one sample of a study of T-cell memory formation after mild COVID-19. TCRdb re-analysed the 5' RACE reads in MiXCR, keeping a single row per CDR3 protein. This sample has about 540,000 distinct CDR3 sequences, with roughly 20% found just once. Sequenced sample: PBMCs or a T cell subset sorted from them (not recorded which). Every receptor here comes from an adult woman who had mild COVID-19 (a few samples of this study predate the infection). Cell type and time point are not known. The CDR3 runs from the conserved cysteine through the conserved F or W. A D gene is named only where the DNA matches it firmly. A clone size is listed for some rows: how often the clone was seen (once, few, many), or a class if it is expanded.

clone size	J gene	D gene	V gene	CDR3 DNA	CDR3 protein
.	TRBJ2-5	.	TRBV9	TGTGCCAGCAGCGTAGCGGCAGGCTACCAAGAGACCCAGTACTTC	CASSVAAGYQETQYF
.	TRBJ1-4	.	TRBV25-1	TGTGCCAGCAACAGGGTCGGGGAAAAACTGTTTTTT	CASNRVGEKLFF
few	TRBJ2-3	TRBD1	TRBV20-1	TGCAGTGCTCCCAACCCCGGGGAAGCAGGGGGTACGCAGTATTTT	CSAPNPGEAGGTQYF
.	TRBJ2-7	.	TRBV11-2	TGTGCCAGCAGCTTAGCCTGGGGCTTAAGCTCCTACGAGCAGTACTTC	CASSLAWGLSSYEQYF
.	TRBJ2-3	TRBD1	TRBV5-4	TGTGCCAGCAGCCCAGGGGGCCTCGGGACAGATACGCAGTATTTT	CASSPGGLGTDTQYF
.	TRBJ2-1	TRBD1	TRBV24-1	TGTGCCACCAGTGAAATAACAGGGGTTGAGCAGTTCTTC	CATSEITGVEQFF
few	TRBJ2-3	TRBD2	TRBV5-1	TGCGCCAGCAGCCCGACCGTGAGCGGGAGTTCGGATACGCAGTATTTT	CASSPTVSGSSDTQYF
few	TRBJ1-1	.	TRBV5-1	TGCGCCAGCAGCTCTGCGACGGGAATGAACACTGAAGCTTTCTTT	CASSSATGMNTEAFF
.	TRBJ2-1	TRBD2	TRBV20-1	TGCAGTGCGGACCTGGGACTAGCGGGGGTTTACAATGAGCAGTTCTTC	CSADLGLAGVYNEQFF
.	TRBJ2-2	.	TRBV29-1	TGCAGCGCCTGGACTAACACCGGGGAGCTGTTTTTT	CSAWTNTGELFF
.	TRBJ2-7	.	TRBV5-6	TGTGCCAGCAGCTTGGGGGGCAGCGGCTACGAGCAGTACTTC	CASSLGGSGYEQYF
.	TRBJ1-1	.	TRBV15	TGTGCCACCAGCAGAGACCCCGGGGGGGAGAACACTGAAGCTTTCTTT	CATSRDPGGENTEAFF
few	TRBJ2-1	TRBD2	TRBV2	TGTGCCAGCAGTGAACGGCTAGCGGTTAACTACAATGAGCAGTTCTTC	CASSERLAVNYNEQFF
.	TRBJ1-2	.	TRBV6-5	TGTGCCAGCAGTTACTCGAACAGGGCATACACCTTC	CASSYSNRAYTF
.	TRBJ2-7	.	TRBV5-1	TGCGCCAGCAGCTTGGGACAGCATTCCTACGAGCAGTACTTC	CASSLGQHSYEQYF
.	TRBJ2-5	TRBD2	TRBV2	TGTGCAGCCCGGAAGGGACTAGCGGACCGAGAGACCCAGTACTTC	CAARKGLADRETQYF
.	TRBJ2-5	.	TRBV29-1	TGCAGCGTTGAAGATTTACCGGGAGAAGAGACCCAGTACTTC	CSVEDLPGEETQYF
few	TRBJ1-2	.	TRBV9	TGTGCCAGCAGCGTAGGAGGGGCCCGGAGCGGGAGTAACTATGGCTACACCTTC	CASSVGGARSGSNYGYTF
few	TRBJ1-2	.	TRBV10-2	TGCGCCAGCAGTGAGTCACGGGGACACGACTATGGCTACACCTTC	CASSESRGHDYGYTF
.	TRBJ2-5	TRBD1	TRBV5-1	TGCGCCAGCAGCTGGGGGACAGGACCCCAAGAGACCCAGTACTTC	CASSWGTGPQETQYF
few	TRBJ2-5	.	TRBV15	TGTGCCACCAGCAGAGCCAGACAAGAGACCCAGTACTTC	CATSRARQETQYF
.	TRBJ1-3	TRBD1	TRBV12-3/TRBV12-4	TGTGCCAGCAGTCCGCGGACAGGGAGTGGAAACACCATATATTTT	CASSPRTGSGNTIYF
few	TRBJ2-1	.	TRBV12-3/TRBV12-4	TGTGCCAGCAGACCCGACCCTGGGAATGAGCAGTTCTTC	CASRPDPGNEQFF
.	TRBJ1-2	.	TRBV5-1	TGCGCCAGCAGCCCTCAATCAAACTATGGCTACACCTTC	CASSPQSNYGYTF
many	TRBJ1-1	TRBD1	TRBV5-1	TGCGCCAGCAGCTTAGGACAGGGCTACACTGAAGCTTTCTTT	CASSLGQGYTEAFF
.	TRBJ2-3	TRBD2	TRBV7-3	TGTGCCAGCAGCACTACTAGCGGGGGGGGTTCAGATACGCAGTATTTT	CASSTTSGGGSDTQYF
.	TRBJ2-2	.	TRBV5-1	TGCGCCAGCAGTTCAGGCCTGGTGGCCACCGGGGAGCTGTTTTTT	CASSSGLVATGELFF
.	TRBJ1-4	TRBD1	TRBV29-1	TGCAGCGTTGAGCCGGACAGGGCAGACTATGAAAAACTGTTTTTT	CSVEPDRADYEKLFF
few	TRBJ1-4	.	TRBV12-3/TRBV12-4	TGTGCCAGCAGGAAGAGAACAGAATTCCCAACTAATGAAAAACTGTTTTTT	CASRKRTEFPTNEKLFF
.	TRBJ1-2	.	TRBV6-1	TGTGCCAGCACTCCTGGGCTGAAGGTAGATGGCTACACCTTC	CASTPGLKVDGYTF
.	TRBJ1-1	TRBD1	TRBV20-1	TGCAGTGCTAGATCTCCCGACAGGGCGAACACTGAAGCTTTCTTT	CSARSPDRANTEAFF
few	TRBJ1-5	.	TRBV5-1	TGCGCCAGCAGCTTGGGGGGCAGGGTGAATCAGCCCCAGCATTTT	CASSLGGRVNQPQHF
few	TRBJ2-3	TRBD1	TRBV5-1	TGCGCCAGCAGCCCCACAGGGGATTCGGCGGATACGCAGTATTTT	CASSPTGDSADTQYF
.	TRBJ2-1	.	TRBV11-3	TGTGCCAGCAGCCCTCCCCGTTATGGGGGGGGCTTCAATGAGCAGTTCTTC	CASSPPRYGGGFNEQFF
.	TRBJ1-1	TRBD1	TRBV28	TGTGCCAGCAGACCAGGGACAGGGGCTGAAGCTTTCTTT	CASRPGTGAEAFF
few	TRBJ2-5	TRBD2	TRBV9	TGTGCCAGCAGCGTAGGGGCTAGCGGGGGCCCTAAAGAGACCCAGTACTTC	CASSVGASGGPKETQYF
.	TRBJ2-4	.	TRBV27	TGTGCCAGCAGTCTTTTGGGAGACGCCAAAAACATTCAGTACTTC	CASSLLGDAKNIQYF
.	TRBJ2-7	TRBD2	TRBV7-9	TGTGCCAGCAGCCCCCCGAGGCGGGAGGGCCTCTACGAGCAGTACTTC	CASSPPRREGLYEQYF
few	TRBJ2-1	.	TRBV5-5	TGTGCCAGCAGCTTGAGCCTAGCGTATGAGCAGTTCTTC	CASSLSLAYEQFF
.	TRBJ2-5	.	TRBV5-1	TGCGCCAGCAGCACGGGTTGGGACCGGGCGACCCAGTACTTC	CASSTGWDRATQYF
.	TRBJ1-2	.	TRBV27	TGTGCCAGCAGGACACAGGGAGTTGACGATGGCTACACCTTC	CASRTQGVDDGYTF
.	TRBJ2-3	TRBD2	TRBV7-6	TGTGCCAGCAGCTCCGGGACTAGCGGGATAGCGAGCACAGATACGCAGTATTTT	CASSSGTSGIASTDTQYF
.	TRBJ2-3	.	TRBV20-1	TGCAGTGCTACCCTAGAGCACACGCAGTATTTT	CSATLEHTQYF
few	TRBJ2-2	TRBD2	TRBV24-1	TGTGCCACCAGTACAGGGTCGGTACTAGCGGAGAACACCGGGGAGCTGTTTTTT	CATSTGSVLAENTGELFF
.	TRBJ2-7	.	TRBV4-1	TGCGCCAGCAGCCAATGGAGGCAGGCCTCCTCAGGCGAGCAGTACTTC	CASSQWRQASSGEQYF
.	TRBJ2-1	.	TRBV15	TGTGCCACCAGCAGAGATCTCCGTGAGCAGTTCTTC	CATSRDLREQFF
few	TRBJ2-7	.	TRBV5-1	TGCGCCAGCAGCTTGGGCATGACAGGAGACGAGCAGTACTTC	CASSLGMTGDEQYF
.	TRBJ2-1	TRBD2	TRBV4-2	TGTGCCAGCAGCCAAGTTGTTAGCGGGAGGGATGAGCAGTTCTTC	CASSQVVSGRDEQFF